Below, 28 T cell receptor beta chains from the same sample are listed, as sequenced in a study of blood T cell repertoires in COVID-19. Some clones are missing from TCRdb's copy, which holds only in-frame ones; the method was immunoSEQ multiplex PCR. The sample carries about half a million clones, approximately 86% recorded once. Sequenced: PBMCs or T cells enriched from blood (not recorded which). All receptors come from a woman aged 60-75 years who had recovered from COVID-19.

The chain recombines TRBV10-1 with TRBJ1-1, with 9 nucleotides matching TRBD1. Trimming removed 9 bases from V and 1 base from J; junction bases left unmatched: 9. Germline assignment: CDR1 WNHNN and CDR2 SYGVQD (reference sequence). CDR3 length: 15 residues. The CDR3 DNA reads TGCGCCAGTCTTTACTACAGGGGGCGGAACACTGAAGCTTTCTTT. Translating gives CASLYYRGRNTEAFF.

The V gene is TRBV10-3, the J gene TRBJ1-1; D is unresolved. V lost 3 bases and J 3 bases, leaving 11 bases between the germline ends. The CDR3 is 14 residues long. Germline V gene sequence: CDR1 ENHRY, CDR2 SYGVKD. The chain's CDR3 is CAISDGNPYTEAFF. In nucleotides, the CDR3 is TGTGCCATCAGTGACGGGAACCCTTACACTGAAGCTTTCTTT.

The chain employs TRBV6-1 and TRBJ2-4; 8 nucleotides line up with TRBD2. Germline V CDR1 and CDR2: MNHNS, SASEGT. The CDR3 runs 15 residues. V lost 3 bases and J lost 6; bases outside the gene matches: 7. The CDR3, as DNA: TGTGCCAGCAGTGAGATAGCGGGGCTAGGAAACATTCAGTACTTC. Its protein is CASSEIAGLGNIQYF.

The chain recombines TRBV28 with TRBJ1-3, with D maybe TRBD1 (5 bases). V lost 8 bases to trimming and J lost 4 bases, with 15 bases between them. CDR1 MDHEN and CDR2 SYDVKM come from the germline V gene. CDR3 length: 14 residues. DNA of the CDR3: TGTGCCAGCCTCGGGGGAGGCTTAGGAAACACCATATATTTT. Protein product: CASLGGGLGNTIYF.

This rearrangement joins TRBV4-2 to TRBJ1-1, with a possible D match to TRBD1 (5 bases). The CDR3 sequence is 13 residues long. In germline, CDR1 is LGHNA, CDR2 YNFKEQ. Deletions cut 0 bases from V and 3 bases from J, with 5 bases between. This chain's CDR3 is CASSQEGDTEAFF. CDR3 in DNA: TGTGCCAGCAGCCAAGAAGGGGACACTGAAGCTTTCTTT.

DNA of the CDR3: TGTGCCAGCAGCCTTGTCGGGACTAGCGGGGGGTATGAGCAGTTCTTC. It is translated as CASSLVGTSGGYEQFF. The rearrangement links TRBV7-2 to TRBJ2-1; 15 nucleotides line up with TRBD2. CDR1 is SGHTA, CDR2 FQGNSA, per germline. This CDR3 comprises 16 residues. The V segment lost 5 bases and the J segment 8 bases; nucleotides outside the gene matches: 7.

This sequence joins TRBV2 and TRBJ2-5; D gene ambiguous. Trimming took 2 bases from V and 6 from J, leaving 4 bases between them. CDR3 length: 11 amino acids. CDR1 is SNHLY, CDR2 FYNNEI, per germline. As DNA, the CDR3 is TGTGCCAGCAGTGAACGTCAGACCCAGTACTTC. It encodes CASSERQTQYF.

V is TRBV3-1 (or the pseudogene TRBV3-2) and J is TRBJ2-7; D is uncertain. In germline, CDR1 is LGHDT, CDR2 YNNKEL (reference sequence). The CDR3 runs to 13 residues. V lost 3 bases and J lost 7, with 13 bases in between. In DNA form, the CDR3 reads TGTGCCAGCAGCCAGGGCAGACCTGGGGAGCAGTACTTC. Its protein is CASSQGRPGEQYF.

CDR3 in DNA: TGTGCCAGCAGCCTAGTCAGGAAGACAGATACGCAGTATTTT. Translated, it gives CASSLVRKTDTQYF. The chain uses TRBV3-1 (or the pseudogene TRBV3-2) and TRBJ2-3, with D unclear. Germline CDR1 is LGHDT and CDR2 is YNNKEL (reference sequence). CDR3 length equals 14 residues. V lost 4 bases to trimming and J lost 3 bases, with 11 bases between them.

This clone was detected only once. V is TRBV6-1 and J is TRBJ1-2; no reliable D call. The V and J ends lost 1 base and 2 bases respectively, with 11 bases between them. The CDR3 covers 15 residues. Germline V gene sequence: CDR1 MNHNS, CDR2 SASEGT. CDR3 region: CASSEGRNPNYGYTF. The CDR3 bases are TGTGCCAGCAGTGAAGGGCGGAATCCCAACTATGGCTACACCTTC.

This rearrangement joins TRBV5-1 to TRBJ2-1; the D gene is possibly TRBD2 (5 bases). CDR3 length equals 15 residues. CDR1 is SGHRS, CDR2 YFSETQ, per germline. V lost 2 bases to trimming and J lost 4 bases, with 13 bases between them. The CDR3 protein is CASSLERTPYNEQFF. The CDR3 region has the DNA TGCGCCAGCAGCTTAGAGCGGACGCCTTACAATGAGCAGTTCTTC.

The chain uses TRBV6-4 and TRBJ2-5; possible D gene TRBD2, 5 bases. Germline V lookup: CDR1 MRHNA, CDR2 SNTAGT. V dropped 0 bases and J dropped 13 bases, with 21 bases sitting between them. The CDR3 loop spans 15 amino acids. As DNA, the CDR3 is TGTGCCAGCAGTGACTCGAATGGTACAGTCGGGGTGTCGTACTTC. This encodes CASSDSNGTVGVSYF.

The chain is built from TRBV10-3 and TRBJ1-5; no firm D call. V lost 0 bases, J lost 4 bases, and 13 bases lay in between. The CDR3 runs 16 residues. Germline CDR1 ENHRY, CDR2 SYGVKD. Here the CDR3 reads CAISESSWAVNQPQHF. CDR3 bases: TGTGCCATCAGTGAGTCCTCCTGGGCAGTGAATCAGCCCCAGCATTTT.

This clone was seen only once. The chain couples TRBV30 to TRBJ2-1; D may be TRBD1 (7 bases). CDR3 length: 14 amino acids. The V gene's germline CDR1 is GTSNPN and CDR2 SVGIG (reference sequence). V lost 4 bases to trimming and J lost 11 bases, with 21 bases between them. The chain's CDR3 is CAWTRGQGVLQQFF. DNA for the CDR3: TGTGCCTGGACCCGGGGGCAGGGGGTTTTACAGCAGTTCTTC. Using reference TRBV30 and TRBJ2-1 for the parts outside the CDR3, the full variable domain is SQTIHQWPATLVQPVGSPLSLECTVEGTSNPNLYWYRQAAGRGLQLLFYSVGIGQISSEVPQNLSASRPQDRQFILSSKKLLLSDSGFYLCAWTRGQGVLQQFFGPGTRLTVL.

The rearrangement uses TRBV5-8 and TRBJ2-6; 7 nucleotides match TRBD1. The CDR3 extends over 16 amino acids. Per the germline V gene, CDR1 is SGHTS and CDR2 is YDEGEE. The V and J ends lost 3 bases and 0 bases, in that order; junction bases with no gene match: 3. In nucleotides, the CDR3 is TGTGCCAGCAGCTATGGGACAGCCTCTGGGGCCAACGTCCTGACTTTC. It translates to CASSYGTASGANVLTF.

CDR3 sequence (DNA): TGCAGCGCAGCCCGGGACAGGGGCACTGAAGCTTTCTTT. This codes for CSAARDRGTEAFF. The V gene is TRBV29-1, the J gene TRBJ1-1; the match to TRBD1 covers 10 bases. CDR3 length equals 13 residues. CDR1 SQVTM and CDR2 ANQGSEA come from the germline V gene. V was pared by 7 bases and J by 4 bases, with 6 bases of the junction left unmatched.

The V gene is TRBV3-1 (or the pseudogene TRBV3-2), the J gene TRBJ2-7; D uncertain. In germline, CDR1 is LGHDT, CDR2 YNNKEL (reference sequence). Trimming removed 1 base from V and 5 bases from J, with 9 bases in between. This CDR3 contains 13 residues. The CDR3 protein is CASSQVGANEQYF. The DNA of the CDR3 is TGTGCCAGCAGCCAAGTCGGTGCGAACGAGCAGTACTTC.

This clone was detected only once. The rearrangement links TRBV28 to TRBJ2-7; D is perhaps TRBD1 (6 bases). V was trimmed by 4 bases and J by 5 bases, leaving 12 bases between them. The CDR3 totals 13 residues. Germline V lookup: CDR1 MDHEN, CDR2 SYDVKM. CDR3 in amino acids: CASSSGTFDEQYV. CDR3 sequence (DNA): TGTGCCAGCAGTTCCGGGACATTCGACGAGCAGTACGTC.

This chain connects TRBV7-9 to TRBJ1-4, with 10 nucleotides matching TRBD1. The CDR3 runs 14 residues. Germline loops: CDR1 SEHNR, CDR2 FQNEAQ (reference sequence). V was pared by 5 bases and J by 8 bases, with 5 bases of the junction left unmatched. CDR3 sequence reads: CASSPGTGDEKLFF. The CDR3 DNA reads TGTGCCAGCAGCCCCGGGACAGGGGACGAAAAACTGTTTTTT.

The CDR3 DNA follows: TGTGCCATCAGACCGGGTGGGAGGACTGAAGCTTTCTTT. It translates to CAIRPGGRTEAFF. This chain connects TRBV10-3 to TRBJ1-1; unclear D gene. The V end was cut by 6 bases, the J end by 5 bases, with 13 bases between. The germline CDR1 and CDR2 sequences are ENHRY and SYGVKD. The CDR3 has 13 residues.

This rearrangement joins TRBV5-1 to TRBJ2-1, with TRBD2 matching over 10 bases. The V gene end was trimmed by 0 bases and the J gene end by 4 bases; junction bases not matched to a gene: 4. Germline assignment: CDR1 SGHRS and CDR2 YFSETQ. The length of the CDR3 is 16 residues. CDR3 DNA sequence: TGCGCCAGCAGCTTGGGTAGCGGGGGGCAATACAATGAGCAGTTCTTC. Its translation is CASSLGSGGQYNEQFF.

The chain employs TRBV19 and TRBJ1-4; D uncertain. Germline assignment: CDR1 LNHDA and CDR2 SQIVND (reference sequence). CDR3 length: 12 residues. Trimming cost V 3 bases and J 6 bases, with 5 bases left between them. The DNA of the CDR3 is TGTGCCAGTAGTATGCGTTATGAAAAACTGTTTTTT. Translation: CASSMRYEKLFF.

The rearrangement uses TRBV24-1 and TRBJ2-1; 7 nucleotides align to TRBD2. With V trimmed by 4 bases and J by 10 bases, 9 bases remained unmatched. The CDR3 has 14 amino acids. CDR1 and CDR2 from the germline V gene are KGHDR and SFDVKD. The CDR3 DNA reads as TGTGCCACCAGTGACCCCCGGGGGGTTGGGGAGCAGTTCTTC. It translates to CATSDPRGVGEQFF.

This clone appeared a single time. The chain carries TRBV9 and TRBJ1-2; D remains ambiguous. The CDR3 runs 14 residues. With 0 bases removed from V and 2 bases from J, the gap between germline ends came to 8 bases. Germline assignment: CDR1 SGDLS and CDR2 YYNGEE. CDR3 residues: CASSVDQSNYGYTF. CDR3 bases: TGTGCCAGCAGCGTAGATCAATCCAACTATGGCTACACCTTC. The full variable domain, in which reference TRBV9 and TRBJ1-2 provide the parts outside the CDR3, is DSGVTQTPKHLITATGQRVTLRCSPRSGDLSVYWYQQSLDQGLQFLIQYYNGEERAKGNILERFSAQQFPDLHSELNLSSLELGDSALYFCASSVDQSNYGYTFGSGTRLTVV.

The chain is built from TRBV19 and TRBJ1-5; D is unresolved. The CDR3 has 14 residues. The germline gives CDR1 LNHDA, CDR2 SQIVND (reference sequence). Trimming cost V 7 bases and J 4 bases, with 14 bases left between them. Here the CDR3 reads CASNVEGTNQPQHF. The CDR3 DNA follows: TGTGCCAGTAACGTAGAGGGAACGAATCAGCCCCAGCATTTT.

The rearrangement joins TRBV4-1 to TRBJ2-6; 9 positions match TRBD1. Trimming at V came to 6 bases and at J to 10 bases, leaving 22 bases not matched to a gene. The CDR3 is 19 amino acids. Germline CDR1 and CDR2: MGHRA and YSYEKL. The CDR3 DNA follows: TGCGCCAGCAGAAAGGGGCCCGTTTTGGGGACAGGGTCCTCTAACGTCCTGACTTTC. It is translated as CASRKGPVLGTGSSNVLTF.

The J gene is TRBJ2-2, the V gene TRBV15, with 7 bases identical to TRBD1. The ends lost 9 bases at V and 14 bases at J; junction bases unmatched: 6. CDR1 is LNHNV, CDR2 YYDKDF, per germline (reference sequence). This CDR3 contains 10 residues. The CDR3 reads CATKGGRLFF. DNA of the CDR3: TGTGCCACGAAAGGGGGCCGACTGTTTTTT.

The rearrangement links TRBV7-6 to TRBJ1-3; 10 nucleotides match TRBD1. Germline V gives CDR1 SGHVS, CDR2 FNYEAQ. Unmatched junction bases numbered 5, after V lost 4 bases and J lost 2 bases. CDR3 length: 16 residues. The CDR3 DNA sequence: TGTGCCAGCAGCTCACCGGGACAGGGGACTGGAAACACCATATATTTT. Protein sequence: CASSSPGQGTGNTIYF.